The rows below give T cell receptor beta chains drawn from one sample of a study of blood T cell dynamics during melanoma immunotherapy. Here immunoSEQ multiplex PCR was the method, and the copy in TCRdb shows in-frame clones only, minus some. The sample lists some 660 clones, around 68% occurring once. The specimen was central memory CD8+ T cells from blood, collected from a patient treated with checkpoint blockade. The receptors shown here come from a human donor with melanoma. CDR3s leave out the opening cysteine and the closing phenylalanine or tryptophan. Fields, in order: J gene, clone size, V gene, CDR3 protein. Rows may omit the clone size; those that give it use once, few, many or a size class.

TRBJ2-1 | - | TRBV7-8 | ASSLGPNYNEQF
TRBJ2-6 | - | TRBV27 | ASSRGIWLQSRANVLT
TRBJ2-7 | hyperexpanded | TRBV27 | ASSLQGANYEQY
TRBJ2-3 | - | TRBV21-1 | ASSKSWGHLFSTDTQY
TRBJ2-5 | - | TRBV7-2 | ASSFEGTQETQY
TRBJ2-7 | - | TRBV5-1 | ASSWTGPSYEQY
TRBJ2-7 | - | TRBV6-1 | ASTWDRSTYEQY
TRBJ1-5 | - | TRBV27 | ASSLEGQSTNQPQH
TRBJ2-1 | - | TRBV5-6 | ASSPDYNEQF
TRBJ1-1 | - | TRBV7-8 | ASSLRPGRNTEAF
TRBJ2-6 | - | TRBV6-6 | ASSGGGFRGANVLT
TRBJ2-1 | once | TRBV5-4 | ASSLGTGEQF
TRBJ1-2 | - | TRBV29-1 | SVVVSNYGYT
TRBJ2-1 | - | TRBV15 | ATSRDRSGSYNEQF
TRBJ1-2 | - | TRBV29-1 | SVVVSNYGCT
TRBJ2-5 | - | TRBV6-5 | ASSYRTSGTETQY
TRBJ2-7 | large | TRBV7-8 | ASSSSLAASYEQY
TRBJ2-1 | - | TRBV5-5 | ASSPAGTSVINEQF
TRBJ2-7 | - | TRBV6-8 | ASSSWTHTDEQY
TRBJ2-7 | - | TRBV4-1 | ASSQEGRSSYEQY
TRBJ2-5 | few | TRBV15 | ATSSVAGETQY
TRBJ2-1 | few | TRBV7-9 | ASSQGQTDYNEQF
TRBJ1-6 | - | TRBV6-5 | ASSYSAGDNSPLH
TRBJ1-2 | - | TRBV6-5 | ASSSDGDGYGYT
TRBJ1-1 | - | TRBV5-6 | ASSAPGGARTEAF
TRBJ2-2 | - | TRBV9 | ASSVVASGTRELF
TRBJ2-7 | few | TRBV6-5 | ASSYLRAGVHEQY
TRBJ2-7 | - | TRBV28 | ASSLSHRGNSYEQY
TRBJ2-5 | - | TRBV27 | ASSYTGLAGEFETQY